This TCR beta chain was captured in a study of tumor-infiltrating lymphocytes in oesophageal squamous cell carcinoma. The sample holds a few counts of this clonotype. The CDR3 does not end in the conserved phenylalanine or tryptophan, so this is likely a read error. It is unclear where the CDR3 begins or ends on the DNA, so no DNA is shown, and the CDR3 is as TCRdb lists it. Including both end residues, the CDR3 is 8 amino acids long. Germline CDR1 is MNHNS and CDR2 is SASEGT. TCRdb reprocessed the PCR reads with MiXCR, giving one entry per CDR3 protein. This sample carries about 11,000 distinct CDR3 sequences, about 60% of them seen once, and the ten largest clones take about 30%.

The receptor was isolated from a male donor with esophageal squamous cell carcinoma. Sequenced material: esophageal tumor tissue. The V gene is TRBV6-1, the J gene TRBJ2-6; the tabulated D call, TRBD1, remains unverified against the DNA. CDR3 region: CASSEGAS.